Following are 25 T cell receptor beta chains from one sample sequenced in a study of T cells in narcolepsy. Assay used: immunoSEQ multiplex PCR; TCRdb lists only in-frame clones, some missing. The sample carries 25,000 to 35,000 clones, over 80% recorded once. Sequences were obtained from CD45RA- memory CD4+ T cells from PBMCs. These receptor sequences come from a human donor with narcolepsy.

In this sample, this clone turned up a few times. The chain carries TRBV19 and TRBJ1-6; D remains ambiguous. The CDR3 contains 13 residues. Germline CDR1 is LNHDA and CDR2 is SQIVND (reference sequence). Trimming left V 7 bases short and J 7 bases short, with 11 bases between. The CDR3: CASKAGANSPLHF. As DNA, the CDR3 is TGTGCCAGTAAGGCAGGAGCGAATTCACCCCTCCACTTT.

The chain employs TRBV10-3 and TRBJ2-1; TRBD2 matches at 12 bases. Germline V gene data show CDR1 as ENHRY and CDR2 as SYGVKD. The ends lost 4 bases at V and 6 bases at J; junction bases unmatched: 7. The CDR3 totals 16 residues. DNA of the CDR3: TGTGCCATCAGTGGGCCACTAGCGGGGGGTAGCAATGAGCAGTTCTTC. Translated, it gives CAISGPLAGGSNEQFF.

The chain links TRBV5-1 to TRBJ1-2; 7 positions agree with TRBD1. This CDR3 spans 14 amino acids. Trimming removed 4 bases from V and 4 bases from J; junction bases left unmatched: 7. Germline V gives CDR1 SGHRS, CDR2 YFSETQ. The CDR3 sequence: CASSSRTGLYGYTF. CDR3 sequence (DNA): TGCGCCAGCAGCAGTAGGACAGGCCTCTATGGCTACACCTTC.

The V and J genes are TRBV27 and TRBJ1-2; no definite D call. Germline loops: CDR1 MNHEY, CDR2 SMNVEV (reference sequence). V was trimmed by 11 bases and J by 6 bases, leaving 16 bases between them. The CDR3 consists of 12 residues. The CDR3 spells CASGRRQNGYTF. CDR3 coding DNA: TGTGCCTCGGGGAGGCGGCAGAATGGCTACACCTTC.

This clone was recorded only once. The V and J genes are TRBV7-8 and TRBJ2-1, with 10 bases aligning to TRBD2. The ends lost 5 bases at V and 4 bases at J; junction bases unmatched: 5. CDR1 SGHVS and CDR2 FQNEAQ come from the germline V gene. The CDR3 has 15 residues. CDR3 nucleotides: TGTGCCAGCAGCATCGGGACTAGCGAGTACAATGAGCAGTTCTTC. Protein sequence: CASSIGTSEYNEQFF. Full variable domain (missing parts from reference TRBV7-8 and TRBJ2-1): GAGVSQSPRYKVAKRGQDVALRCDPISGHVSLFWYQQALGQGPEFLTYFQNEAQLDKSGLPSDRFFAERPEGSVSTLKIQRTQQEDSAVYLCASSIGTSEYNEQFFGPGTRLTVL.

V usage is TRBV6-4 and J usage is TRBJ2-2; tentatively, D is TRBD2 (6 bases). The CDR3 contains 14 residues. Trimming left V 3 bases short and J 4 bases short, with 9 bases between. Germline CDR1 is MRHNA and CDR2 is SNTAGT. The CDR3 loop reads CASSEGTSTGELFF. The DNA for the CDR3 is TGTGCCAGCAGTGAGGGGACTTCCACCGGGGAGCTGTTTTTT.

In its sample, this clone was seen a few times. The chain has TRBV7-9 and TRBJ1-2; D not resolved. The CDR3 is 14 residues long. Looked up from germline, CDR1 is SEHNR and CDR2 is FQNEAQ (reference sequence). Trimming stripped 5 bases from V and 8 bases from J, with 18 bases between. The CDR3 loop reads CASSLIGPARGYTF. As DNA, the CDR3 is TGTGCCAGCAGCCTAATCGGACCCGCGCGGGGCTACACCTTC.

The chain joins TRBV19 to TRBJ2-3; D gene uncertain. Germline V gene data show CDR1 as LNHDA and CDR2 as SQIVND (reference sequence). V shed 8 bases and J shed 2 bases, with 17 bases lying between them. This CDR3 is 15 amino acids long. CDR3: CASVFVPGPTDTQYF. CDR3 nucleotides: TGTGCCAGTGTGTTCGTCCCCGGGCCCACAGATACGCAGTATTTT.

The CDR3 bases are TGTGCCAGCAGACTGACACCGGGACAGCTCGAGCAGTACTTC. Its protein product is CASRLTPGQLEQYF. The chain employs TRBV7-2 and TRBJ2-7; 7 bases are shared with TRBD1. The V segment lost 6 bases and the J segment 6 bases; nucleotides outside the gene matches: 11. The CDR3 totals 14 residues. Germline V gene lookup returns CDR1 SGHTA and CDR2 FQGNSA.

Of note for this clone: The identical CDR3 is also encoded by other nucleotide sequences in the sample. This rearrangement joins TRBV27 to TRBJ2-6; the match to TRBD1 covers 8 bases. Germline CDR1 and CDR2: MNHEY and SMNVEV (reference sequence). The CDR3 length is 16 residues. The V gene end was trimmed by 6 bases and the J gene end by 0 bases; junction bases not matched to a gene: 4. This chain's CDR3 is CASRGTGLSGANVLTF. Written as DNA, the CDR3 is TGTGCCAGCAGGGGGACAGGCCTCTCTGGGGCCAACGTCCTGACTTTC.

V usage is TRBV6-1 and J usage is TRBJ2-7; 10 bases are shared with TRBD1. The CDR3 is 14 amino acids. CDR1 is MNHNS and CDR2 is SASEGT in the germline V gene. J gave up 0 bases and V 6 bases, and 2 bases lay outside the gene matches. This chain's CDR3 is CASSDRGLSYEQYF. The CDR3 coding sequence is TGTGCCAGCAGCGACAGGGGGCTCTCCTACGAGCAGTACTTC.

The chain combines TRBV4-2 with TRBJ1-2; possible D gene TRBD1, 6 bases. Germline V gene sequence: CDR1 LGHNA, CDR2 YNFKEQ. Deletions cut 6 bases from V and 5 bases from J, with 19 bases between. CDR3 length: 15 residues. The CDR3 is CASSRDTQPLYGYTF. CDR3 nucleotide sequence: TGTGCCAGCAGTCGGGACACTCAACCACTATATGGCTACACCTTC.

With regard to this clone: Germline is not matched at one junction end, which may reflect a read error. This chain connects TRBV14 to TRBJ1-2; no firm D call. CDR1 and CDR2 (germline): SGHDN, FVKESK. The CDR3 spans 11 residues. The CDR3 loop reads CASSQDWLQSF. The CDR3 DNA is TGTGCCAGCAGCCAAGATTGGTTACAGTCCTTC.

The chain carries TRBV6-1 and TRBJ1-4; possibly TRBD1 for D (5 bases). In germline, CDR1 is MNHNS, CDR2 SASEGT. This CDR3 contains 12 residues. Trimming removed 8 bases from V and 4 bases from J, with 8 bases in between. The CDR3 DNA is TGTGCCAGCGACAGACGTAATGAAAAACTGTTTTTT. This codes for CASDRRNEKLFF.

This rearrangement joins TRBV7-9 to TRBJ2-5; D might be TRBD1 or TRBD2, each matching 5 bases. V shed 5 bases and J shed 9 bases, with 19 bases lying between them. CDR3 size: 14 residues. Germline lookup yields CDR1 SEHNR and CDR2 FQNEAQ (reference sequence). The CDR3 loop reads CASSPRWDPLAQYF. In DNA form, the CDR3 reads TGTGCCAGCAGCCCCCGGTGGGACCCCTTGGCCCAGTACTTC. Supplemented by reference TRBV7-9 and TRBJ2-5, the full variable domain reads DTGVSQNPRHKITKRGQNVTFRCDPISEHNRLYWYRQTLGQGPEFLTYFQNEAQLEKSRLLSDRFSAERPKGSFSTLEIQRTEQGDSAMYLCASSPRWDPLAQYFGPGTRLLVL.

The rearrangement links TRBV2 to TRBJ1-1, with D perhaps matching TRBD1 (5 bases). The CDR3 totals 14 residues. Germline CDR1 and CDR2: SNHLY and FYNNEI. Between the trimmed V and J ends, which lost 2 bases and 1 base, there was a span of 8 bases. CDR3 amino acids: CASSERDWNTEAFF. CDR3 DNA sequence: TGTGCCAGCAGTGAAAGGGACTGGAACACTGAAGCTTTCTTT. The complete variable domain, with remaining parts taken from reference TRBV2 and TRBJ1-1, reads EPEVTQTPSHQVTQMGQEVILRCVPISNHLYFYWYRQILGQKVEFLVSFYNNEISEKSEIFDDQFSVERPDGSNFTLKIRSTKLEDSAMYFCASSERDWNTEAFFGQGTRLTVV.

This clone was counted only a few times. The chain combines TRBV13 with TRBJ2-1; D not resolved. CDR3 length: 11 residues. Germline lookup yields CDR1 PRHDT and CDR2 FYEKMQ (reference sequence). V gave up 4 bases and J gave up 7 bases, with 5 bases separating them. The CDR3 DNA sequence: TGTGCCAGCAGCTCGATAAATGAGCAGTTCTTC. This gives the protein CASSSINEQFF.

The V call is TRBV27, the J call TRBJ1-4; 7 bases agree with TRBD1. There are 15 residues in the CDR3. After removal of 10 bases from V and 7 bases from J, the junction contained 15 bases not matched to a gene. Germline lookup yields CDR1 MNHEY and CDR2 SMNVEV (reference sequence). CDR3 protein: CATKGTGTAGEKLFF. The DNA of the CDR3 is TGTGCCACCAAGGGTACCGGGACAGCGGGTGAAAAACTGTTTTTT.

The rearrangement links TRBV9 to TRBJ2-3, with D perhaps TRBD2 (6 bases). From germline, CDR1 is SGDLS and CDR2 YYNGEE. This CDR3 contains 16 residues. Trimming pared 0 bases from V and 11 bases from J, leaving 22 bases between. CDR3 in DNA: TGTGCCAGCAGCGTAGAGGGCGGGGCTTTTATCCTAGAGCAGTATTTT. Protein: CASSVEGGAFILEQYF.

A remark on this clone: One junction end disagrees with the germline gene, perhaps due to a read error. The gene calls are TRBV18 and TRBJ2-3; 9 bases fit TRBD2. Per germline, CDR1 KGHSH and CDR2 LQKENI. This CDR3 has 18 amino acids. The CDR3 bases are TGTGCCAGCTCCCCACGGGGCTCTAGCGGGGCTTTCACAGATACGCAGTATTTT. Amino acid sequence: CASSPRGSSGAFTDTQYF.

This chain uses TRBV2 with TRBJ1-2; D is undetermined. The V end was cut by 1 base, the J end by 2 bases, with 8 bases between. The CDR3 loop spans 14 amino acids. Germline assignment: CDR1 SNHLY and CDR2 FYNNEI. The CDR3 nucleotides read TGTGCCAGCAGTGAAGGGCGGAGAAACTATGGCTACACCTTC. Its protein product is CASSEGRRNYGYTF.

The chain joins TRBV10-2 to TRBJ1-6, with 9 bases fitting TRBD1. Trimming at V came to 2 bases and at J to 6 bases, leaving 5 bases not matched to a gene. CDR3 length: 16 residues. Germline V gene data show CDR1 as WSHSY and CDR2 as SAAADI. The CDR3 sequence is CASSETGGSSNSPLHF. CDR3 bases: TGCGCCAGCAGTGAGACAGGGGGCTCAAGTAATTCACCCCTCCACTTT.

There are a few counts of this clone. The gene calls are TRBV18 and TRBJ1-2, with 9 bases that match TRBD1. CDR1 and CDR2 from the germline V gene are KGHSH and LQKENI. The CDR3 has 16 amino acids. The J segment lost 7 bases and the V segment lost 0 bases, leaving 9 bases of the junction unmatched. CDR3 sequence (DNA): TGTGCCAGCTCACCACCGCAGGGACAGGGCGGGTCTGGCTACACCTTC. Protein sequence: CASSPPQGQGGSGYTF.

V gene TRBV27 combines with J gene TRBJ1-6; 7 bases align to TRBD1. CDR3 size: 15 residues. Per germline, CDR1 MNHEY and CDR2 SMNVEV (reference sequence). J was trimmed by 4 bases and V by 0 bases; bases with no gene match: 0. The CDR3: CASSLSGQYNSPLHF. DNA for the CDR3: TGTGCCAGCAGTTTATCGGGACAGTATAATTCACCCCTCCACTTT.

Turning to this clone: The junction does not match germline at one end; this may be a read error. The V call is TRBV5-5, the J call TRBJ2-7, with 10 positions matching TRBD1. Germline CDR1 SGHKS, CDR2 YYEKEE (reference sequence). The CDR3 sequence is 13 residues long. DNA for the CDR3: TGTGCCAGCAGCCATCCAGACAGGGGGCTCGAAAACTTC. Protein product: CASSHPDRGLENF.